This T cell receptor beta chain was retrieved from a study of cytomegalovirus exposure and HLA in healthy donors. Broader study findings: Researchers catalogued approximately 170 TCR beta chains as cytomegalovirus-associated.

Germline V gives CDR1 SGHTA, CDR2 FQGNSA. The CDR3 runs to 16 residues. Trimming at V came to 4 bases and at J to 3 bases, leaving 9 bases not matched to a gene. Generated by immunoSEQ multiplex PCR, the TCRdb table keeps only in-frame clones and is missing some. The data contain 150,000 to 180,000 clones, around 83% of them singletons. Notes on this clone: Its antigen is unknown.

The rearrangement links TRBV7-2 to TRBJ2-1, with 7 bases fitting TRBD1. Sequenced material: PBMCs. The sequence was obtained from a human donor in good health. This CDR3 is CASSSSGTVYYNEQFF. CDR3 in DNA: TGTGCCAGCAGCTCCTCCGGGACAGTTTACTACAATGAGCAGTTCTTC.